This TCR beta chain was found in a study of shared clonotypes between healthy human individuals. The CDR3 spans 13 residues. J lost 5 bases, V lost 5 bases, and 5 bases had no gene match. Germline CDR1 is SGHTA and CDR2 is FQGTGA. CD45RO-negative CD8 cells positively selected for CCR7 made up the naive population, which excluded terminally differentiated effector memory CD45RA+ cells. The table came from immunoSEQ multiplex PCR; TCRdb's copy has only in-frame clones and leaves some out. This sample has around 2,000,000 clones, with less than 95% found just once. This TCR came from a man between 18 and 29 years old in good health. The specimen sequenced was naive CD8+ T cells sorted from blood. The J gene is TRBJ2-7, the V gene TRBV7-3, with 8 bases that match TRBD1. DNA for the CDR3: TGTGCCAGCAGCCCTGACAGGGGCGACGAGCAGTACTTC. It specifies CASSPDRGDEQYF. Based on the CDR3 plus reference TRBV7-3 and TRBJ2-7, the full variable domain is GAGVSQTPSNKVTEKGKYVELRCDPISGHTALYWYRQSLGQGPEFLIYFQGTGAADDSGLPNDRFFAVRPEGSVSTLKIQRTERGDSAVYLCASSPDRGDEQYFGPGTRLTVT.